This T cell receptor (beta chain) was found in a study of blood T cells in healthy people across ages. General study findings and limits: Observed TCR beta diversity per million T cells went down as age went up. This fall followed a roughly linear course with age. A conclusive naive versus antigen-experienced comparison was prevented by the unsorted PBMCs. The long-lived group displayed more naive CD4+ cells, plus higher diversity, than the aged donors did.

CDR3 length: 16 residues. The germline V gene encodes CDR1 SGHAT and CDR2 FQNNGV. A J-beta primer mix and a sample-barcoded 5' primer were used in a second PCR of about 7 to 12 cycles. Each cDNA molecule carried a tag from a template-switch adaptor that contained 12 random nucleotides. TCRdb re-derived calls from the 5' RACE reads in MiXCR, one entry per CDR3 protein. This table holds 1.5 million to 2 million distinct CDR3 sequences, roughly 49% found once. On this clonotype: No antigen is known for it.

This chain uses TRBV11-2 with TRBJ2-5; 7 positions agree with TRBD1. Judging by the DNA end, TRBJ2-7 fits better; the J call may be wrong. Sequenced material: blood. The sequence was collected from a woman between 35 and 50 years old in good health. DNA of the CDR3: TGTGCCAGCAGCCCGCACGCCGGGACAGACATTTACGAGCAGTACTTC. It encodes CASSPHAGTDIYEQYF.